The 20 T cell receptor beta chains reported below all come from one sample, sequenced in a study of T cell changes during pregnancy in multiple sclerosis. Assay: immunoSEQ multiplex PCR; the TCRdb copy retains only in-frame clones and omits some. Of over 30,000 clones listed, over 80% are singletons. Sequenced sample: PBMCs (not recorded whether the cells were cultured). The origin of the receptors is a female donor with multiple sclerosis, enrolled in a pregnancy study.

The CDR3 loop reads CASSPYGGEQYF. As DNA, the CDR3 is TGTGCCAGCAGCCCCTACGGGGGAGAGCAGTACTTC. V gene TRBV7-2 combines with J gene TRBJ2-7; weak D call: TRBD2 (6 bases). The length of the CDR3 is 12 residues. V dropped 5 bases and J dropped 7 bases, with 12 bases sitting between them. Germline V gene sequence: CDR1 SGHTA, CDR2 FQGNSA.

The V and J genes are TRBV19 and TRBJ2-1; TRBD2 matches 12 bases. The CDR3 totals 15 residues. Per the germline V gene, CDR1 is LNHDA and CDR2 is SQIVND (reference sequence). V lost 3 bases and J lost 7; bases outside the gene matches: 4. The CDR3 here is CASSIKTSGRNEQFF. The CDR3 DNA is TGTGCCAGTAGTATTAAAACTAGCGGGAGGAATGAGCAGTTCTTC.

The chain combines TRBV5-1 with TRBJ2-1; the match to TRBD2 covers 10 bases. The CDR3 runs 15 residues. With V trimmed by 0 bases and J by 7 bases, 4 bases remained unmatched. Germline V gene lookup returns CDR1 SGHRS and CDR2 YFSETQ. CDR3: CASSLESGRVNEQFF. The CDR3, as DNA: TGCGCCAGCAGCTTGGAAAGCGGGAGGGTTAATGAGCAGTTCTTC.

With regard to this clone: The germline gene is not matched at one end of the junction; a read error may be the cause. V is TRBV28 and J is TRBJ2-3; TRBD2 matches 16 bases. The CDR3 has 15 residues. Per the germline V gene, CDR1 is MDHEN and CDR2 is SYDVKM. The CDR3 nucleotides are TGTGCCAGCAGTCGATCGGGACTAGCGGGAGGGTTAAGAATGTTT. Translating it yields CASSRSGLAGGLRMF.

The chain carries TRBV10-1 and TRBJ1-1, with D tentatively TRBD1 (5 bases). Germline-derived CDR1 and CDR2 are WNHNN and SYGVQD (reference sequence). The CDR3 totals 13 residues. V was shortened by 3 bases and J by 6 bases, with 11 bases between the two germline ends. This CDR3 reads CASSDRGFAEAFF. The CDR3 nucleotides are TGCGCCAGCAGTGATCGGGGCTTCGCTGAAGCTTTCTTT.

The gene calls are TRBV4-2 and TRBJ1-4, with D unclear. V shed 0 bases and J shed 8 bases, with 7 bases lying between them. The CDR3 is 13 residues long. Germline CDR1 LGHNA, CDR2 YNFKEQ. In DNA form, the CDR3 reads TGTGCCAGCAGCCAAGATTATGGGGAAAAACTGTTTTTT. This encodes CASSQDYGEKLFF.

The chain uses TRBV30 and TRBJ2-6; a weak D match, TRBD1 (5 bases). V was cut by 3 bases and J by 5 bases, with 8 bases left in between. The germline gives CDR1 GTSNPN, CDR2 SVGIG (reference sequence). The CDR3 length is 13 residues. CDR3 sequence: CAWRKDRANVLTF. Written as DNA, the CDR3 is TGTGCCTGGAGGAAGGACAGGGCCAACGTCCTGACTTTC.

This chain joins TRBV7-9 and TRBJ2-1; D gene unclear. V was shortened by 1 base and J by 7 bases, with 8 bases between the two germline ends. Germline V gene lookup returns CDR1 SEHNR and CDR2 FQNEAQ (reference sequence). This CDR3 region has 13 residues. CDR3 nucleotides: TGTGCCAGCAGCTTAGTCGCCGGGAATGAGCAGTTCTTC. Its translation: CASSLVAGNEQFF. Full variable domain (remainder filled in from reference TRBV7-9 and TRBJ2-1): DTGVSQNPRHKITKRGQNVTFRCDPISEHNRLYWYRQTLGQGPEFLTYFQNEAQLEKSRLLSDRFSAERPKGSFSTLEIQRTEQGDSAMYLCASSLVAGNEQFFGPGTRLTVL.

The V and J genes are TRBV19 and TRBJ2-1; D possibly corresponds to TRBD1 (6 bases). V lost 5 bases and J lost 7, with 21 bases in between. The CDR3 is 16 residues long. Looked up from germline, CDR1 is LNHDA and CDR2 is SQIVND (reference sequence). CDR3: CASSPRGRGHGNEQFF. The CDR3 nucleotides are TGTGCCAGTAGTCCCCGGGGCAGGGGTCACGGTAATGAGCAGTTCTTC.

The CDR3 spells CASNPSGTGVGETQYF. The CDR3, as DNA: TGTGCCAGCAATCCATCCGGGACAGGGGTGGGAGAGACCCAGTACTTC. This chain connects TRBV28 to TRBJ2-5; 10 bases align to TRBD1. The ends lost 7 bases at V and 4 bases at J; junction bases unmatched: 12. This CDR3 is 16 amino acids long. Germline V gene sequence: CDR1 MDHEN, CDR2 SYDVKM.

The chain joins TRBV30 to TRBJ1-4, with D possibly TRBD1 on 5 matching bases. Germline assignment: CDR1 GTSNPN and CDR2 SVGIG (reference sequence). The V end lost 4 bases, the J end lost 10 bases, and 19 bases lay between the germline ends. The CDR3 loop spans 14 amino acids. The CDR3 coding sequence is TGTGCCTGGAAGGTTTCAGGGAGGCAAGGAAAACTGTTTTTT. Translation: CAWKVSGRQGKLFF.

The rearrangement uses TRBV30 and TRBJ2-2; TRBD1 agrees at 7 bases. Germline-derived CDR1 and CDR2 are GTSNPN and SVGIG (reference sequence). The CDR3 length is 12 residues. The V and J ends lost 5 bases and 3 bases, in that order; junction bases with no gene match: 0. The CDR3 region is CAWGQDTGELFF. CDR3 DNA sequence: TGTGCCTGGGGACAGGACACCGGGGAGCTGTTTTTT.

This rearrangement joins TRBV6-5 to TRBJ1-1, with D unclear. Trimming took 8 bases from V and 6 from J, leaving 13 bases between them. The length of the CDR3 is 12 residues. Germline V gene data show CDR1 as MNHEY and CDR2 as SVGAGI. The CDR3 protein is CASWTGRAEAFF. CDR3 nucleotide sequence: TGTGCCAGCTGGACCGGTAGGGCTGAAGCTTTCTTT.

V usage is TRBV11-2 and J usage is TRBJ2-1, with D perhaps matching TRBD1 (6 bases). The CDR3 extends over 14 amino acids. Germline CDR1 and CDR2: SGHAT and FQNNGV. The ends were cut back, 5 bases at V and 4 bases at J, with 12 bases in the middle. CDR3 amino acids: CASSATGQYNEQFF. In DNA form, the CDR3 reads TGTGCCAGCAGCGCTACCGGACAGTACAATGAGCAGTTCTTC.

The chain joins TRBV7-2 to TRBJ2-3; perhaps TRBD2 as D (5 bases). Trimming stripped 0 bases from V and 2 bases from J, with 15 bases between. Germline values: CDR1 SGHTA, CDR2 FQGNSA. The CDR3 sequence is 17 residues long. The CDR3 region has the DNA TGTGCCAGCAGCTTAGCGGTGAGAGCGGCGAACACAGATACGCAGTATTTT. Encoded protein: CASSLAVRAANTDTQYF.

This chain uses TRBV6-6 with TRBJ2-5; 8 bases match TRBD2. The CDR3 runs 15 residues. The V and J ends lost 0 bases and 4 bases, in that order; junction bases with no gene match: 4. Germline V lookup: CDR1 MNHNY, CDR2 SVGAGI (reference sequence). The CDR3 nucleotides read TGTGCCAGCAGTTACTCCCCGGGAGGGGGAGAGACCCAGTACTTC. This codes for CASSYSPGGGETQYF.

The chain uses TRBV6-1 and TRBJ2-1; TRBD2 matches at 8 bases. Trimming removed 11 bases from V and 2 bases from J; junction bases left unmatched: 5. This CDR3 has 13 residues. Germline V CDR1 and CDR2: MNHNS, SASEGT. The CDR3 coding sequence is TGTGCCGGCGGGACTAGAGCCTACAATGAGCAGTTCTTC. This translates into CAGGTRAYNEQFF.

V usage is TRBV7-6 and J usage is TRBJ2-3; the D gene is possibly TRBD1 (6 bases). In germline, CDR1 is SGHVS, CDR2 FNYEAQ. This CDR3 is 14 amino acids long. V lost 4 bases, J lost 2 bases, and 10 bases lay in between. The CDR3 protein is CASSSTGNTDTQYF. DNA for the CDR3: TGTGCCAGCAGCTCCACAGGGAACACAGATACGCAGTATTTT.

This clone was recorded only once. This chain joins TRBV29-1 and TRBJ2-5; possible D gene TRBD2, 6 bases. Germline V CDR1 and CDR2: SQVTM, ANQGSEA. This CDR3 contains 12 residues. V lost 5 bases to trimming and J lost 5 bases, with 12 bases between them. CDR3 sequence: CSVMEGLETQYF. The CDR3 DNA is TGCAGCGTTATGGAGGGGTTGGAGACCCAGTACTTC.

The chain is built from TRBV5-1 and TRBJ1-2, with TRBD1 matching over 7 bases. The CDR3 is 14 amino acids. In germline, CDR1 is SGHRS, CDR2 YFSETQ. Trimming removed 0 bases from V and 8 bases from J; junction bases left unmatched: 7. The CDR3 DNA is TGCGCCAGCAGCTTGGGTGGGACAGTGTTCGGCTACACCTTC. Translated: CASSLGGTVFGYTF. Full variable domain (rest looked up from reference TRBV5-1 and TRBJ1-2): KAGVTQTPRYLIKTRGQQVTLSCSPISGHRSVSWYQQTPGQGLQFLFEYFSETQRNKGNFPGRFSGRQFSNSRSEMNVSTLELGDSALYLCASSLGGTVFGYTFGSGTRLTVV.